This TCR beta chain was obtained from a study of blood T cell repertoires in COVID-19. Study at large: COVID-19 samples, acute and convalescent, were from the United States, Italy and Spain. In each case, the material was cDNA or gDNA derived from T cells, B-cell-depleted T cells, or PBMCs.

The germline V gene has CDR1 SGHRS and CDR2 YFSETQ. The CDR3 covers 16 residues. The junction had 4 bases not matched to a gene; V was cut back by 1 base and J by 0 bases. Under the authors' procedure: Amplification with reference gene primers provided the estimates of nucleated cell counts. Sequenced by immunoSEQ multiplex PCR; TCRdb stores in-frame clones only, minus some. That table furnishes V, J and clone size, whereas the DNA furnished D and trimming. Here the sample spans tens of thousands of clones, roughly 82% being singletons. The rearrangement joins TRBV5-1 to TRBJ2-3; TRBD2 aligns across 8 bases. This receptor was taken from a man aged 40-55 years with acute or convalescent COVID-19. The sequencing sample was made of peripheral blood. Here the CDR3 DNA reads TGCGCCAGCAGCTTGACTACTAGCGGAAGCACAGATACGCAGTATTTT. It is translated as CASSLTTSGSTDTQYF.